The 32 T cell receptor beta chains below come from one sample, sequenced in a study of radiation and T cells in renal cell carcinoma. Assay: immunoSEQ multiplex PCR; the TCRdb copy retains only in-frame clones and omits some. This table has 120,000 to 150,000 clones, approximately 86% appearing once. Indicated time point: blood 4 weeks post-SBRT, at nephrectomy. As for treatment: 15 Gy SBRT to primary tumor, nephrectomy 4 weeks later. Sequenced here: blood, sampled from a patient whose treatment included radiotherapy and nephrectomy. The receptor set was obtained from a woman aged 45-65 years with renal cell carcinoma.

Of note for this clone: One end of the junction does not line up with germline, which may come from a read error. The J gene is TRBJ1-5, the V gene TRBV19; D remains unclear. Germline V lookup: CDR1 LNHDA, CDR2 SQIVND (reference sequence). The CDR3 consists of 14 residues. The CDR3: CASSIPKSSQPQHF. The CDR3 nucleotides read TGTGCCAGTAGTATCCCCAAGAGCAGTCAGCCCCAGCATTTT. Based on the CDR3 plus reference TRBV19 and TRBJ1-5, the full variable domain is DGGITQSPKYLFRKEGQNVTLSCEQNLNHDAMYWYRQDPGQGLRLIYYSQIVNDFQKGDIAEGYSVSREKKESFPLTVTSAQKNPTAFYLCASSIPKSSQPQHFGDGTRLSIL.

This chain connects TRBV6-5 to TRBJ1-1, with D possibly TRBD1 on 5 matching bases. Germline CDR1 reads MNHEY; CDR2 reads SVGAGI. The CDR3 runs to 15 residues. The germline V and J ends were trimmed by 0 bases and 1 base, with 9 bases remaining between them. CDR3 amino acids: CASSYSQGKNTEAFF. The CDR3 DNA is TGTGCCAGCAGTTACTCGCAGGGAAAGAACACTGAAGCTTTCTTT.

The genes are TRBV5-6 and TRBJ2-3, with TRBD2 matching 8 bases. With 7 bases clipped from V and 9 bases from J, the junction kept 13 bases outside the gene matches. CDR1 and CDR2 from the germline V gene are SGHDT and YYEEEE. The CDR3 runs 14 residues. CDR3 residues: CASYLEREYRTQYF. CDR3 bases: TGTGCCAGCTATCTGGAGCGGGAGTACAGAACGCAGTATTTT.

V is TRBV5-6 and J is TRBJ2-4, with a tentative D call TRBD1 (6 bases). This CDR3 region has 13 residues. Per germline, CDR1 SGHDT and CDR2 YYEEEE. The V and J ends lost 8 bases and 2 bases respectively, with 11 bases between them. The CDR3 reads CASRGWPKNIQYF. CDR3 DNA sequence: TGTGCCAGTAGGGGGTGGCCCAAAAACATTCAGTACTTC.

The DNA for the CDR3 is TGTGCCAGCAGTTTACAGGGACCCTCCTACAATGAGCAGTTCTTC. Translating gives CASSLQGPSYNEQFF. The rearrangement joins TRBV27 to TRBJ2-1; D possibly matches TRBD1 or TRBD2 (5 bases each). V shed 2 bases and J shed 0 bases, with 8 bases lying between them. The V gene's germline CDR1 is MNHEY and CDR2 SMNVEV (reference sequence). The CDR3 is 15 amino acids.

The chain is built from TRBV5-1 and TRBJ1-1; a weak D match, TRBD1 (5 bases). CDR1 and CDR2 from the germline V gene are SGHRS and YFSETQ. This CDR3 is 14 amino acids long. The germline V and J ends were trimmed by 4 bases and 5 bases, with 15 bases remaining between them. The CDR3 loop reads CASSPGTEGTEAFF. The CDR3 nucleotides are TGCGCCAGCAGCCCTGGGACCGAGGGGACTGAAGCTTTCTTT.

This clone has only one observation. The V gene is TRBV4-2, the J gene TRBJ2-1, with TRBD2 matching over 10 bases. The germline gives CDR1 LGHNA, CDR2 YNFKEQ. J was trimmed by 7 bases and V by 5 bases; bases with no gene match: 14. This CDR3 has 17 amino acids. The DNA for the CDR3 is TGTGCCAGCAGCGACCAGCTTCTAGCGGGAGCGAGTAATGAGCAGTTCTTC. It codes for CASSDQLLAGASNEQFF.

CDR3 in amino acids: CASSQGQGAVTNEKLFF. The CDR3, as DNA: TGCGCCAGCAGCCAGGGACAGGGGGCAGTAACTAATGAAAAACTGTTTTTT. V is TRBV4-1 and J is TRBJ1-4; 12 bases are a match to TRBD1. Germline V lookup: CDR1 MGHRA, CDR2 YSYEKL. The ends lost 3 bases at V and 1 base at J; junction bases unmatched: 3. The CDR3 length is 17 residues.

This chain connects TRBV14 to TRBJ2-7; 11 nucleotides agree with TRBD2. The germline gives CDR1 SGHDN, CDR2 FVKESK. J gave up 2 bases and V 1 base, and 4 bases lay outside the gene matches. The CDR3 runs to 16 residues. CDR3 coding DNA: TGTGCCAGCAGCCAAGGCCTACTAGCGGGGGCCTACGAGCAGTACTTC. Protein product: CASSQGLLAGAYEQYF. Based on the CDR3 plus reference TRBV14 and TRBJ2-7, the full variable domain is EAGVTQFPSHSVIEKGQTVTLRCDPISGHDNLYWYRRVMGKEIKFLLHFVKESKQDESGMPNNRFLAERTGGTYSTLKVQPAELEDSGVYFCASSQGLLAGAYEQYFGPGTRLTVT.

The CDR3 nucleotides read TGCGCCAGCAGTGCACAGGGTGGGGAGACCCAGTACTTC. This sequence encodes CASSAQGGETQYF. This chain joins TRBV5-1 and TRBJ2-5; D perhaps matches TRBD1 (6 bases). This CDR3 is 13 amino acids long. The ends were cut back, 5 bases at V and 5 bases at J, with 13 bases in the middle. The V gene's germline CDR1 is SGHRS and CDR2 YFSETQ.

Only one count was recorded for this clone. This chain links TRBV6-5 with TRBJ2-2, with 7 nucleotides matching TRBD1. Trimming removed 6 bases from V and 7 bases from J; junction bases left unmatched: 8. The germline V gene has CDR1 MNHEY and CDR2 SVGAGI. The CDR3 length is 14 residues. CDR3: CASRDRVGDGELFF. CDR3 coding DNA: TGTGCCAGCAGAGACAGGGTCGGGGACGGGGAGCTGTTTTTT.

In its sample, this clone was seen once. The rearrangement joins TRBV10-3 to TRBJ2-2; D uncertain. From germline, CDR1 is ENHRY and CDR2 SYGVKD. The CDR3 length is 14 residues. V lost 4 bases and J 0 bases, leaving 6 bases between the germline ends. The CDR3 reads CAISGRTNTGELFF. CDR3 nucleotides: TGTGCCATCAGTGGACGGACGAACACCGGGGAGCTGTTTTTT.

V is TRBV4-2 and J is TRBJ1-5; 7 bases align to TRBD1. The CDR3 sequence is 16 residues long. J was trimmed by 3 bases and V by 3 bases; bases with no gene match: 8. CDR1 is LGHNA, CDR2 YNFKEQ, per germline. This CDR3 is CASSQDVQGNNQPQHF. In DNA form, the CDR3 reads TGTGCCAGCAGCCAGGATGTACAGGGGAACAATCAGCCCCAGCATTTT.

Only a few counts were recorded for this clone. Within the sample, other DNA sequences also encode this same CDR3. The chain recombines TRBV5-4 with TRBJ2-5; D is unresolved. The germline gives CDR1 SGHNT, CDR2 YYREEE (reference sequence). V lost 0 bases and J lost 5, with 8 bases in between. This CDR3 is 13 amino acids long. The CDR3 is CASSLVGKETQYF. The CDR3 coding sequence is TGTGCCAGCAGCTTGGTAGGAAAGGAGACCCAGTACTTC.

The chain carries TRBV19 and TRBJ1-5; 8 positions match TRBD1. CDR1 LNHDA and CDR2 SQIVND come from the germline V gene (reference sequence). This CDR3 comprises 16 residues. V lost 7 bases, J lost 4 bases, and 12 bases stayed unmatched. In nucleotides, the CDR3 is TGTGCCAGTACCGGGCCCGGGACAGGCCTAAATCAGCCCCAGCATTTT. It specifies CASTGPGTGLNQPQHF.

V gene TRBV7-9 combines with J gene TRBJ2-1; TRBD2 agrees at 12 bases. From germline, CDR1 is SEHNR and CDR2 FQNEAQ (reference sequence). After removal of 5 bases from V and 5 bases from J, the junction contained 10 bases not matched to a gene. The CDR3 contains 17 residues. The CDR3 DNA sequence: TGTGCCAGCAGCCCAGCTAGCGGGAGGGCCAGAGACAATGAGCAGTTCTTC. Protein sequence: CASSPASGRARDNEQFF. Together with reference TRBV7-9 and TRBJ2-1, the CDR3 gives the full variable domain: DTGVSQNPRHKITKRGQNVTFRCDPISEHNRLYWYRQTLGQGPEFLTYFQNEAQLEKSRLLSDRFSAERPKGSFSTLEIQRTEQGDSAMYLCASSPASGRARDNEQFFGPGTRLTVL.

This CDR3 is CSVLGPNTEAFF. CDR3 in DNA: TGCAGCGTACTTGGACCTAACACTGAAGCTTTCTTT. The V call is TRBV29-1, the J call TRBJ1-1, with no clear D. Germline V gene lookup returns CDR1 SQVTM and CDR2 ANQGSEA. The CDR3 totals 12 residues. V was cut by 6 bases and J by 2 bases, with 10 bases left in between.

The V gene is TRBV18, the J gene TRBJ2-2; D may match TRBD1 or TRBD2 (7 bases each). The ends were cut back, 6 bases at V and 0 bases at J, with 17 bases in the middle. The CDR3 covers 17 residues. The germline gives CDR1 KGHSH, CDR2 LQKENI. The CDR3 spells CASSPQGGTANTGELFF. DNA of the CDR3: TGTGCCAGCTCTCCCCAGGGAGGGACAGCGAACACCGGGGAGCTGTTTTTT.

The CDR3 DNA sequence: TGTGCCAGCGGCCGGGGACCCTCTGGAAACACCATATATTTT. It translates to CASGRGPSGNTIYF. The chain joins TRBV27 to TRBJ1-3; the D gene is possibly TRBD1 (5 bases). CDR1 and CDR2 from the germline V gene are MNHEY and SMNVEV (reference sequence). V was trimmed by 8 bases and J by 0 bases, leaving 11 bases between them. This CDR3 is built from 14 residues.

V and J are TRBV7-2 and TRBJ2-1; 9 bases agree with TRBD2. The germline CDR1 and CDR2 sequences are SGHTA and FQGNSA. With 4 bases clipped from V and 0 bases from J, the junction kept 7 bases outside the gene matches. The CDR3 totals 17 residues. This CDR3 reads CASSSRVAGASYNEQFF. The CDR3 nucleotides read TGTGCCAGCAGCTCCCGGGTAGCGGGAGCCTCCTACAATGAGCAGTTCTTC.

The J gene is TRBJ1-3, the V gene TRBV18; 10 nucleotides match TRBD1. CDR1 and CDR2 (germline): KGHSH, LQKENI. CDR3 size: 16 residues. J was trimmed by 3 bases and V by 0 bases; bases with no gene match: 2. The CDR3 coding sequence is TGTGCCAGCTCACCACCCGGGACAGGGGTTGGAAACACCATATATTTT. Protein sequence: CASSPPGTGVGNTIYF.

This clone was detected a few times. The chain joins TRBV7-9 to TRBJ2-7, with 10 positions matching TRBD1. From germline, CDR1 is SEHNR and CDR2 FQNEAQ (reference sequence). CDR3 length: 17 residues. The V and J ends lost 7 bases and 5 bases, in that order; junction bases with no gene match: 17. The CDR3 nucleotides are TGTGCCAGCACCATAACATTCGGGACAGGGGCCACCCACGAGCAGTACTTC. This translates into CASTITFGTGATHEQYF.

The rearrangement joins TRBV2 to TRBJ1-4; D not certain. The CDR3 loop spans 15 amino acids. Germline assignment: CDR1 SNHLY and CDR2 FYNNEI. V was clipped by 7 bases and J by 1 base, with 13 bases between them. CDR3 protein: CASISNLQTNEKLFF. The CDR3 DNA reads TGTGCCAGCATTAGCAACCTCCAAACTAATGAAAAACTGTTTTTT.

The chain carries TRBV19 and TRBJ2-1; TRBD2 agrees at 11 bases. V dropped 6 bases and J dropped 3; count of bases not matched to a gene: 7. The CDR3 runs 16 residues. CDR1 and CDR2 (germline): LNHDA, SQIVND (reference sequence). The CDR3 region is CASSRGTSGDYNEQFF. The CDR3 nucleotides read TGTGCCAGTAGCCGAGGGACTAGCGGAGACTACAATGAGCAGTTCTTC.

The chain uses TRBV5-1 and TRBJ1-4; a possible D gene is TRBD1 (5 bases). The CDR3 is made up of 16 amino acids. From germline, CDR1 is SGHRS and CDR2 YFSETQ. The V end lost 0 bases, the J end lost 8 bases, and 17 bases lay between the germline ends. The CDR3 DNA reads as TGCGCCAGCAGCTTGGGGACCGGGACGGCTGGCGAAAAACTGTTTTTT. Protein: CASSLGTGTAGEKLFF.

This clone was seen a single time. This chain joins TRBV28 and TRBJ2-1; 10 bases line up with TRBD2. The V and J ends lost 2 bases and 7 bases, in that order; junction bases with no gene match: 8. The germline gives CDR1 MDHEN, CDR2 SYDVKM. The CDR3 consists of 16 residues. The CDR3 protein is CASSLRSSGRVNEQFF. CDR3 DNA sequence: TGTGCCAGCAGTTTACGTTCTAGCGGGAGAGTAAATGAGCAGTTCTTC.

V gene TRBV27 combines with J gene TRBJ2-3, with D perhaps given as TRBD1 or TRBD2 (5 bases each). The V end lost 3 bases, the J end lost 4 bases, and 8 bases lay between the germline ends. This CDR3 is built from 13 residues. Looked up from germline, CDR1 is MNHEY and CDR2 is SMNVEV (reference sequence). CDR3 region: CASSFMGADTQYF. In DNA form, the CDR3 reads TGTGCCAGCAGTTTCATGGGGGCAGATACGCAGTATTTT.

This chain connects TRBV5-6 to TRBJ2-1; maybe TRBD2 (7 bases). With 3 bases removed from V and 6 bases from J, the gap between germline ends came to 16 bases. The length of the CDR3 is 15 residues. Germline CDR1 is SGHDT and CDR2 is YYEEEE. CDR3 in amino acids: CASSSVGGPRNEQFF. CDR3 in DNA: TGTGCCAGCAGCTCCGTGGGGGGGCCCCGCAATGAGCAGTTCTTC.

CDR3 sequence (DNA): TGTGCCAGCAACCCTTCCGGACAGGGGTCAGAGACCCAGTACTTC. This encodes CASNPSGQGSETQYF. V is TRBV9 and J is TRBJ2-5, with 9 bases identical to TRBD1. V gave up 6 bases and J gave up 4 bases; unmatched junction bases: 10. Germline CDR1 is SGDLS and CDR2 is YYNGEE. This CDR3 contains 15 residues.

This clone was detected only a few times. J is TRBJ2-7 and V is TRBV11-2; 7 nucleotides line up with TRBD1. The germline gives CDR1 SGHAT, CDR2 FQNNGV. The CDR3 runs 14 residues. The V gene end was trimmed by 7 bases and the J gene end by 3 bases; junction bases not matched to a gene: 9. The CDR3 bases are TGTGCCAGCACCAGGGGGAACAGAGTCTACGAGCAGTACTTC. Encoded protein: CASTRGNRVYEQYF.

CDR3 bases: TGCGCCAGCAGTGATTGGACTAGCAGAGGCACAGATACGCAGTATTTT. Its protein is CASSDWTSRGTDTQYF. J is TRBJ2-3 and V is TRBV10-2, with 8 nucleotides matching TRBD2. V dropped 3 bases and J dropped 1; count of bases not matched to a gene: 6. The CDR3 is 16 amino acids. Germline V lookup: CDR1 WSHSY, CDR2 SAAADI.

This clone appeared a few times. The chain joins TRBV29-1 to TRBJ2-6; the D gene is possibly TRBD1 (6 bases). The CDR3 length is 11 residues. CDR1 and CDR2 from the germline V gene are SQVTM and ANQGSEA. The V gene lost 7 bases and the J gene lost 6 bases, with 7 bases spanning the gap. CDR3 loop: CSGQVANVLTF. The DNA of the CDR3 is TGCAGCGGACAGGTGGCCAACGTCCTGACTTTC.